Listed below are T cell receptor beta chains from one sample, sequenced in a study of esophageal squamous cell carcinoma tumors. TCRdb redid the calling of the 5' RACE reads with MiXCR, one entry per CDR3 protein. The sample has about 5,600 distinct CDR3 sequences; less than 25% are singletons. The sequenced sample consisted of tumor tissue. The receptors were gathered from a man between 45 and 79 years old with esophageal squamous cell carcinoma. The CDR3 runs from the conserved cysteine through the conserved F or W. Fields, in order: J gene, V gene, D gene, clone size, CDR3 DNA, CDR3 protein. D genes are given only for firm matches. Only part of the rows carry a size: once, few, many, or a class if the clone is expanded.

j_gene: TRBJ1-2
v_gene: TRBV2
d_gene: TRBD1
abundance: -
CDR3nt: TGTGCCAGCAGGGAGCCGACAGGGGGCCGTGACTATGGCTACACCTTC
CDR3aa: CASREPTGGRDYGYTF

j_gene: TRBJ2-1
v_gene: TRBV12-3/TRBV12-4
d_gene: -
abundance: medium-sized
CDR3nt: TGTGCCAGCAGTTTATATGAGCAGTTCTTC
CDR3aa: CASSLYEQFF

j_gene: TRBJ2-1
v_gene: TRBV10-3
d_gene: -
abundance: -
CDR3nt: TGTGCCATCAGTCGGCCAAAAGCCTACAATGAGCAGTTCTTC
CDR3aa: CAISRPKAYNEQFF

j_gene: TRBJ1-2
v_gene: TRBV12-3/TRBV12-4
d_gene: -
abundance: -
CDR3nt: TGTGCCAGCAGTCTACGGAGTGGCTACACCTTC
CDR3aa: CASSLRSGYTF

j_gene: TRBJ2-7
v_gene: TRBV5-1
d_gene: -
abundance: medium-sized
CDR3nt: TGCGCCAGCAGCTTGGAACTCCGTGGTGAGCAGTACTTC
CDR3aa: CASSLELRGEQYF

j_gene: TRBJ2-2
v_gene: TRBV11-2
d_gene: TRBD1
abundance: many
CDR3nt: TGTGCCAGCAGCCCTGTATCATTTAGGGGGCGGACCGGGGAGCTGTTTTTT
CDR3aa: CASSPVSFRGRTGELFF

j_gene: TRBJ2-5
v_gene: TRBV27
d_gene: -
abundance: medium-sized
CDR3nt: TGTGCCAGCAGCTCCCGAGAAGGAGAAGAGACCCAGTACTTC
CDR3aa: CASSSREGEETQYF

j_gene: TRBJ2-3
v_gene: TRBV5-1
d_gene: -
abundance: few
CDR3nt: TGCGCCAGCAGAGGGGGAGGGCTTGGAGATACGCAGTATTTT
CDR3aa: CASRGGGLGDTQYF

j_gene: TRBJ2-3
v_gene: TRBV6-2/TRBV6-3
d_gene: TRBD2
abundance: once
CDR3nt: TGTGCCAGCGGTTACTCGCTTTTCCGGACTAGCGGGAGTGGTATGGATACGCAGTATTTT
CDR3aa: CASGYSLFRTSGSGMDTQYF

j_gene: TRBJ2-3
v_gene: TRBV27
d_gene: TRBD2
abundance: few
CDR3nt: TGTGCCAGCAGTTTGCGGCCGTCCGGGACTACCACAGATACGCAGTATTTT
CDR3aa: CASSLRPSGTTTDTQYF

j_gene: TRBJ1-2
v_gene: TRBV6-2/TRBV6-3
d_gene: -
abundance: medium-sized
CDR3nt: TGTGCCAGCAGTTACTCCCCGTTCCAGGGGTCCTATGGCTACACCTTC
CDR3aa: CASSYSPFQGSYGYTF

j_gene: TRBJ2-7
v_gene: TRBV25-1
d_gene: -
abundance: medium-sized
CDR3nt: TGTGCCAGCAATAGAGGGTTCGAGCAGTACTTC
CDR3aa: CASNRGFEQYF

j_gene: TRBJ1-1
v_gene: TRBV15
d_gene: -
abundance: few
CDR3nt: TGTGCCACCAGCTTCCAACATGGGAACACTGAAGCTTTCTTT
CDR3aa: CATSFQHGNTEAFF

j_gene: TRBJ2-1
v_gene: TRBV6-5
d_gene: -
abundance: -
CDR3nt: TGTGCCAGTTCCCCATTGGGAGTTACCTACAATGAGCAGTTCTTC
CDR3aa: CASSPLGVTYNEQFF

j_gene: TRBJ2-1
v_gene: TRBV7-8
d_gene: TRBD2
abundance: many
CDR3nt: TGTGCCAGCAGCTTAAGCGGGAGCTTCGATGAGCAGTTCTTC
CDR3aa: CASSLSGSFDEQFF

j_gene: TRBJ2-2
v_gene: TRBV7-6
d_gene: TRBD1
abundance: medium-sized
CDR3nt: TGTGCCAGCAGCTTGGGCCCGACAGGGTTTGGCGGGGAGCTGTTTTTT
CDR3aa: CASSLGPTGFGGELFF

j_gene: TRBJ1-5
v_gene: TRBV12-3/TRBV12-4
d_gene: TRBD1
abundance: medium-sized
CDR3nt: TGTGCCAGCAGTTCCGCCGGGACAGGGCTGGCCCAGCATTTT
CDR3aa: CASSSAGTGLAQHF

j_gene: TRBJ2-7
v_gene: TRBV5-1
d_gene: -
abundance: -
CDR3nt: TGCGCCAGCAGCTTGAGGGGCGAGAGTGTCTACGAGCAGTACTTC
CDR3aa: CASSLRGESVYEQYF

j_gene: TRBJ2-7
v_gene: TRBV6-6
d_gene: TRBD2
abundance: -
CDR3nt: TGTGCCAGCAGATATAGCGGGGTCTCCTACGAGCAGTACTTC
CDR3aa: CASRYSGVSYEQYF

j_gene: TRBJ2-6
v_gene: TRBV20-1
d_gene: -
abundance: many
CDR3nt: TGCAGTGCTAGGACTAGTGGGAGGGGGTCTGGGGCCAACGTCCTGACTTTC
CDR3aa: CSARTSGRGSGANVLTF

j_gene: TRBJ1-2
v_gene: TRBV6-5
d_gene: -
abundance: few
CDR3nt: TGTGCCAGCAGTTACCTACAGGGAAAGGGTGGCTACACCTTC
CDR3aa: CASSYLQGKGGYTF

j_gene: TRBJ2-5
v_gene: TRBV7-8
d_gene: -
abundance: medium-sized
CDR3nt: TGTGCCAGCAGCATCCCACCCGGGGATACCCAGTACTTC
CDR3aa: CASSIPPGDTQYF

j_gene: TRBJ2-1
v_gene: TRBV29-1
d_gene: TRBD2
abundance: -
CDR3nt: TGCAGCGTTGATTTAGCGGGAGGGTTGAATGAGCAGTTCTTC
CDR3aa: CSVDLAGGLNEQFF

j_gene: TRBJ2-5
v_gene: TRBV5-6
d_gene: -
abundance: few
CDR3nt: TGTGCCAGCAGCTTGTACGAGGGGGACGGAGAGACCCAGTACTTC
CDR3aa: CASSLYEGDGETQYF

j_gene: TRBJ2-1
v_gene: TRBV7-9
d_gene: -
abundance: few
CDR3nt: TGTGCCAGCAGCTTAGTGGCTGGGGGGTGGTCTCTACGGCAGTTCTTC
CDR3aa: CASSLVAGGWSLRQFF

j_gene: TRBJ1-1
v_gene: TRBV20-1
d_gene: -
abundance: hyperexpanded
CDR3nt: TGCAGTGGTGTGAACACTGAAGCTTTCTTT
CDR3aa: CSGVNTEAFF

j_gene: TRBJ2-1
v_gene: TRBV11-1
d_gene: -
abundance: -
CDR3nt: TGTGCCAGCAGCTGGTCAACCTTAGGAGAGCAGTTCTTC
CDR3aa: CASSWSTLGEQFF

j_gene: TRBJ1-1
v_gene: TRBV7-9
d_gene: -
abundance: -
CDR3nt: TGTGCCAGCAGCCCGGCCCTCGCGAGTGAAGCTTTCTTT
CDR3aa: CASSPALASEAFF

j_gene: TRBJ2-7
v_gene: TRBV28
d_gene: -
abundance: few
CDR3nt: TGTGCCAGCAGGGAGTTCCAGGGCTCCTACGAGCAGTACTTC
CDR3aa: CASREFQGSYEQYF

j_gene: TRBJ2-2
v_gene: TRBV6-5
d_gene: TRBD2
abundance: -
CDR3nt: TGTGCCACCACCGGGACTAGCGGCGGGGAGCTGTTTTTT
CDR3aa: CATTGTSGGELFF

j_gene: TRBJ1-1
v_gene: TRBV20-1
d_gene: -
abundance: -
CDR3nt: TGCAGTGCTAGTGTGGGTTCCACTGAAGCTTTCTTT
CDR3aa: CSASVGSTEAFF

j_gene: TRBJ2-1
v_gene: TRBV7-9
d_gene: -
abundance: many
CDR3nt: TGTGCCAGCAGCCCGGGGCCGGCAGGGCCCTACAATGAGCAGTTCTTC
CDR3aa: CASSPGPAGPYNEQFF

j_gene: TRBJ1-2
v_gene: TRBV20-1
d_gene: -
abundance: -
CDR3nt: TGCAGTGCGAGCCGACAGCCTAGCTATGGCTACACCTTC
CDR3aa: CSASRQPSYGYTF

j_gene: TRBJ2-4
v_gene: TRBV28
d_gene: TRBD1
abundance: -
CDR3nt: TGTGCCAGCAGTTTTCCTAGGGGGCAAATAAGCAAAAACATTCAGTACTTC
CDR3aa: CASSFPRGQISKNIQYF

j_gene: TRBJ2-7
v_gene: TRBV7-8
d_gene: -
abundance: many
CDR3nt: TGTGCCAGCAGCTTAGCCCGGCAGGGTTACGAGCAGTACTTC
CDR3aa: CASSLARQGYEQYF

j_gene: TRBJ2-3
v_gene: TRBV9
d_gene: TRBD2
abundance: -
CDR3nt: TGTGCCAGCAGCTTTTTTGATAGCGGGAAAGATACGCAGTATTTT
CDR3aa: CASSFFDSGKDTQYF

j_gene: TRBJ2-3
v_gene: TRBV29-1
d_gene: -
abundance: medium-sized
CDR3nt: TGCAGCGCGTCCACGGATGGCACAGATACGCAGTATTTT
CDR3aa: CSASTDGTDTQYF

j_gene: TRBJ2-7
v_gene: TRBV20-1
d_gene: -
abundance: -
CDR3nt: TGCAGTGCTAGAGCATATGTCTACGAGCAGTACTTC
CDR3aa: CSARAYVYEQYF

j_gene: TRBJ1-2
v_gene: TRBV6-5
d_gene: TRBD1
abundance: many
CDR3nt: TGTGCCAGCCATTTTACGCAGGGGGCGCGTCGTGGCTACACCTTC
CDR3aa: CASHFTQGARRGYTF

j_gene: TRBJ1-3
v_gene: TRBV4-2
d_gene: -
abundance: medium-sized
CDR3nt: TGTGCCAGCAGCCAAGATCCGGGTGGAGGAAACACCATATATTTT
CDR3aa: CASSQDPGGGNTIYF

j_gene: TRBJ2-1
v_gene: TRBV12-3/TRBV12-4
d_gene: -
abundance: medium-sized
CDR3nt: TGTGCCAGCAGCCCTACAGGAAATGAGCAGTTCTTC
CDR3aa: CASSPTGNEQFF

j_gene: TRBJ2-7
v_gene: TRBV5-6
d_gene: -
abundance: medium-sized
CDR3nt: TGTGCCAGCAGCTCGATCACCTACGAGCAGTACTTC
CDR3aa: CASSSITYEQYF

j_gene: TRBJ2-3
v_gene: TRBV5-4
d_gene: -
abundance: few
CDR3nt: TGTGCCAGCGGATCAACAGGGACGGATACGCAGTATTTT
CDR3aa: CASGSTGTDTQYF

j_gene: TRBJ2-7
v_gene: TRBV6-5
d_gene: TRBD1
abundance: medium-sized
CDR3nt: TGTGCCAGCAGTTCCCCCGGACAGGTTTCCTACGAGCAGTACTTC
CDR3aa: CASSSPGQVSYEQYF

j_gene: TRBJ1-2
v_gene: TRBV27
d_gene: TRBD1
abundance: many
CDR3nt: TGTGCCAGCAGTTCGGGACAGGGGGCAGGAGGCTACACCTTC
CDR3aa: CASSSGQGAGGYTF

j_gene: TRBJ2-1
v_gene: TRBV24-1
d_gene: TRBD2
abundance: -
CDR3nt: TGTGCCACCAGTGATCCTGGACTAGCGGGAGAGAGTAGCTCCTACAATGAGCAGTTCTTC
CDR3aa: CATSDPGLAGESSSYNEQFF

j_gene: TRBJ2-2
v_gene: TRBV7-2
d_gene: -
abundance: large
CDR3nt: TGTGCCAGCAGCTTAGCGGGTCACCAGGCCCAAGAGCTGTTTTTT
CDR3aa: CASSLAGHQAQELFF

j_gene: TRBJ2-5
v_gene: TRBV11-2
d_gene: -
abundance: many
CDR3nt: TGTGCCAGCAGCCTAGGGGTGGGAGAGACCCAGTACTTC
CDR3aa: CASSLGVGETQYF

j_gene: TRBJ2-5
v_gene: TRBV28
d_gene: TRBD2
abundance: few
CDR3nt: TGTGCCAGCAGTCCGGGACTAGCGGGAAAAGAGACCCAGTACTTC
CDR3aa: CASSPGLAGKETQYF

j_gene: TRBJ2-4
v_gene: TRBV6-5
d_gene: TRBD1
abundance: many
CDR3nt: TGTGCCGCCCGGGACAGAGACATTCAGTACTTC
CDR3aa: CAARDRDIQYF

j_gene: TRBJ2-1
v_gene: TRBV5-4
d_gene: TRBD2
abundance: medium-sized
CDR3nt: TGTGCCAGCAGCCCCGCAAACCGAGGACTAGCGGGACGCCCGGACAATGAGCAGTTCTTC
CDR3aa: CASSPANRGLAGRPDNEQFF

j_gene: TRBJ2-2
v_gene: TRBV12-3/TRBV12-4
d_gene: -
abundance: -
CDR3nt: TGTGCCAGCAGTCTCCATGGGGAGTTGCTGTTTTTT
CDR3aa: CASSLHGELLFF

j_gene: TRBJ2-2
v_gene: TRBV6-1
d_gene: -
abundance: medium-sized
CDR3nt: TGTGCCAGCAGTGAAGTTCAGGGAGTCGGGGAGCTGTTTTTT
CDR3aa: CASSEVQGVGELFF

j_gene: TRBJ2-1
v_gene: TRBV11-1
d_gene: TRBD1
abundance: medium-sized
CDR3nt: TGTGCCAGCAGCAGGGACAGGGGGCCATACAATGAGCAGTTCTTC
CDR3aa: CASSRDRGPYNEQFF

j_gene: TRBJ1-2
v_gene: TRBV20-1
d_gene: TRBD1
abundance: few
CDR3nt: TGCAGTGCTAGAGTCGCCGGGACAGACCTATATTATGGCGACACCTTC
CDR3aa: CSARVAGTDLYYGDTF